Following are 11 T cell receptor beta chains from one sample sequenced in a study of lymphopenia after photon versus proton radiotherapy. The data were produced by immunoSEQ multiplex PCR, yet TCRdb's version contains in-frame clones alone and is incomplete. Here the sample spans 40,000 to 45,000 clones, 86% being singletons. This material consisted of peripheral blood, taken from a patient treated with proton-based radiotherapy. The receptors here all came from a woman aged 70 to 79 with pancreatic cancer. Some clones in this sample may be carry-over from other donors' samples.

V gene TRBV2 combines with J gene TRBJ2-1; D is ambiguous. The length of the CDR3 is 13 residues. V shed 8 bases and J shed 5 bases, with 13 bases lying between them. Germline V lookup: CDR1 SNHLY, CDR2 FYNNEI. CDR3 protein: CASVTPVNNEQFF. CDR3 sequence (DNA): TGTGCCAGCGTCACCCCTGTTAACAATGAGCAGTTCTTC.

Comment on this clone: The sample contains more than one DNA sequence encoding this CDR3. The chain joins TRBV15 to TRBJ2-2; 8 bases align to TRBD1. Germline loops: CDR1 LNHNV, CDR2 YYDKDF (reference sequence). The CDR3 is made up of 14 amino acids. V was clipped by 3 bases and J by 6 bases; unmatched bases: 3. In nucleotides, the CDR3 is TGTGCCACCAGCAGGGACAGGGACGCCGGGGAGCTGTTTTTT. Translating it yields CATSRDRDAGELFF. Looking up the rest from reference TRBV15 and TRBJ2-2 gives the full variable domain: DAMVIQNPRYQVTQFGKPVTLSCSQTLNHNVMYWYQQKSSQAPKLLFHYYDKDFNNEADTPDNFQSRRPNTSFCFLDIRSPGLGDTAMYLCATSRDRDAGELFFGEGSRLTVL.

In its sample, this clone was seen once. The chain links TRBV5-4 to TRBJ2-4; D uncertain. The V end was cut by 10 bases, the J end by 5 bases, with 10 bases between. The CDR3 is made up of 11 amino acids. The germline V gene encodes CDR1 SGHNT and CDR2 YYREEE (reference sequence). The DNA of the CDR3 is TGTGCCGTTGGTGGGGAAAACATTCAGTACTTC. This encodes CAVGGENIQYF.

This chain connects TRBV5-6 to TRBJ2-3; D gene ambiguous. The germline V and J ends were trimmed by 2 bases and 2 bases, with 6 bases remaining between them. The CDR3 is 13 amino acids. Germline assignment: CDR1 SGHDT and CDR2 YYEEEE. The DNA for the CDR3 is TGTGCCAGCAGCTTTAGTTCCACAGATACGCAGTATTTT. It translates to CASSFSSTDTQYF.

This chain links TRBV4-1 with TRBJ1-2; D gene ambiguous. Germline CDR1 and CDR2: MGHRA and YSYEKL. This CDR3 is 11 amino acids long. The V and J ends lost 4 bases and 12 bases respectively, with 12 bases between them. CDR3 in amino acids: CASSRSSLHTF. The CDR3 DNA is TGCGCCAGCAGCCGTTCGTCCCTCCACACCTTC.

This chain joins TRBV6-1 and TRBJ2-1; 8 bases agree with TRBD2. V lost 2 bases and J lost 3; bases outside the gene matches: 6. Looked up from germline, CDR1 is MNHNS and CDR2 is SASEGT. The CDR3 totals 16 residues. The CDR3 reads CASSESYGTSYNEQFF. The DNA of the CDR3 is TGTGCCAGCAGTGAAAGTTATGGGACTAGCTACAATGAGCAGTTCTTC.

The chain combines TRBV4-3 with TRBJ1-2; TRBD1 agrees at 10 bases. After removal of 0 bases from V and 3 bases from J, the junction contained 16 bases not matched to a gene. The V gene's germline CDR1 is LGHNA and CDR2 YSLEER. This CDR3 comprises 20 residues. This CDR3 reads CASSQDDRDRGIPNYYGYTF. DNA for the CDR3: TGCGCCAGCAGCCAAGATGATAGGGACAGGGGAATCCCTAACTACTATGGCTACACCTTC.

This clone has just one count. This sequence joins TRBV14 and TRBJ1-4; 11 positions agree with TRBD1. The CDR3 is made up of 15 amino acids. V lost 8 bases to trimming and J lost 4 bases; unmatched junction nucleotides: 6. Germline CDR1 SGHDN, CDR2 FVKESK. The CDR3 coding sequence is TGTGCCAGCGGTACCGGGACAGGGGGTAATGAAAAACTGTTTTTT. As protein: CASGTGTGGNEKLFF. Full variable domain (outside the CDR3, taken from reference TRBV14 and TRBJ1-4): EAGVTQFPSHSVIEKGQTVTLRCDPISGHDNLYWYRRVMGKEIKFLLHFVKESKQDESGMPNNRFLAERTGGTYSTLKVQPAELEDSGVYFCASGTGTGGNEKLFFGSGTQLSVL.

J is TRBJ2-3 and V is TRBV6-5; TRBD2 aligns across 7 bases. The length of the CDR3 is 14 residues. CDR1 is MNHEY and CDR2 is SVGAGI in the germline V gene. V lost 8 bases, J lost 3 bases, and 8 bases stayed unmatched. The CDR3 sequence: CASGRTRQTDTQYF. The CDR3 DNA is TGTGCCAGCGGACGGACTAGGCAAACAGATACGCAGTATTTT.

The chain recombines TRBV30 with TRBJ1-1; no firm D call. V shed 0 bases and J shed 0 bases, with 2 bases lying between them. CDR3 length: 12 amino acids. CDR1 GTSNPN and CDR2 SVGIG come from the germline V gene (reference sequence). CDR3 nucleotide sequence: TGTGCCTGGAGTGTACTGAACACTGAAGCTTTCTTT. Its protein product is CAWSVLNTEAFF.

This clone came up a few times. V usage is TRBV5-1 and J usage is TRBJ2-5; TRBD1 agrees at 7 bases. The CDR3 is 16 amino acids. In germline, CDR1 is SGHRS, CDR2 YFSETQ. J lost 5 bases, V lost 4 bases, and 14 bases had no gene match. The CDR3 loop is CASSRTGVVVGETQYF. The CDR3 bases are TGCGCCAGCAGCCGAACAGGGGTAGTAGTGGGGGAGACCCAGTACTTC.